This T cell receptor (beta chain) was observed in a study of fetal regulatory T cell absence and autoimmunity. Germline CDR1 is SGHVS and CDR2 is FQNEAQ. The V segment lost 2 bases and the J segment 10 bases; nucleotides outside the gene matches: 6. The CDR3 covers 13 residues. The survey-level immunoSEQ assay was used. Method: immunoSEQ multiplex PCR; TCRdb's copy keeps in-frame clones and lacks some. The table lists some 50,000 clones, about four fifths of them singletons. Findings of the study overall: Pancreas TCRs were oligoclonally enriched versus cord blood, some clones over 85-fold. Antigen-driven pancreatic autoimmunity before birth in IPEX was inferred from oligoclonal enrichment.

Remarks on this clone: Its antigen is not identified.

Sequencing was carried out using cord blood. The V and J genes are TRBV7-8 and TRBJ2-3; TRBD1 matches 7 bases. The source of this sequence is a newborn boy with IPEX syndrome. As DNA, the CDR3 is TGTGCCAGCAGCTTAACCGGGACAGCGGCGCAGTATTTT. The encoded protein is CASSLTGTAAQYF.